This T cell receptor beta chain was identified during a study of T cells in Graves' hyperthyroidism and ophthalmopathy. There were TCR beta CDR3 regions amplified from RNA transcripts. HTBI primers were used for first-round RT-PCR of the TCR CDR3. MiXCR was run by TCRdb on the multiplex PCR reads, yielding one entry per CDR3 protein. In the table there are fewer than 650,000 distinct CDR3 sequences, 14% of which are singletons. Germline assignment: CDR1 SGHRS and CDR2 YFSETQ. This CDR3 comprises 16 residues. With 0 bases clipped from V and 8 bases from J, the junction kept 10 bases outside the gene matches.

This sequence was found in a woman aged 40 to 50 with Graves' hyperthyroidism. The V and J genes are TRBV5-1 and TRBJ2-5; the match to TRBD2 covers 10 bases. Sample: blood. For the CDR3, the DNA is TGCGCCAGCAGCTTGGGTTCTAGCGGGAGTATGGTCACCCAGTACTTC. This encodes CASSLGSSGSMVTQYF.